This T cell receptor beta chain was captured in a study of radiation and T cells in renal cell carcinoma. Noted time point: blood 2 weeks post-SBRT. Treatment of the sample: 15 Gy SBRT to primary tumor, nephrectomy 4 weeks later. V was clipped by 3 bases and J by 1 base; unmatched bases: 4. The CDR3 runs to 14 residues. CDR1 GTSNPN and CDR2 SVGIG come from the germline V gene (reference sequence). Libraries were prepared by immunoSEQ multiplex PCR; TCRdb keeps only in-frame clonotypes and omits some of them. The table includes 70,000 to 80,000 clones, around 85% detected once. The specimen comprised blood, sampled from a patient whose treatment included radiotherapy and nephrectomy. The genes are TRBV30 and TRBJ1-2; 8 bases fit TRBD1. This receptor was obtained from a woman between 50 and 59 years old with renal cell carcinoma. DNA for the CDR3: TGTGCCTGGAGCAAGACAGGGGTTAACTATGGCTACACCTTC. Protein sequence: CAWSKTGVNYGYTF. Full variable domain (remainder filled in from reference TRBV30 and TRBJ1-2): SQTIHQWPATLVQPVGSPLSLECTVEGTSNPNLYWYRQAAGRGLQLLFYSVGIGQISSEVPQNLSASRPQDRQFILSSKKLLLSDSGFYLCAWSKTGVNYGYTFGSGTRLTVV.